These 24 T cell receptor beta chains came from one sample sequenced in a study of identical twins. TCRdb passed the 5' RACE reads through MiXCR, listing each CDR3 protein once. The sample lists 420,000 or so distinct CDR3 sequences; about 18% were seen once. The sample taken for sequencing was naive T cells sorted from blood. Every receptor here comes from a man aged 45-65 years in good health.

This clonotype showed up just once. The chain recombines TRBV7-9 with TRBJ1-5, with D possibly matching TRBD1 (6 bases). Germline V gene data show CDR1 as SEHNR and CDR2 as FQNEAQ (reference sequence). The CDR3 loop spans 13 amino acids. V lost 1 base to trimming and J lost 9 bases, with 10 bases between them. The DNA of the CDR3 is TGTGCCAGCAGCTTAGGACCGGGGGCGCCCCAGCATTTT. Translation: CASSLGPGAPQHF.

CDR3: CASSPIGSSTDTQYF. CDR3 in DNA: TGTGCCAGCAGCCCCATCGGGTCAAGCACAGATACGCAGTATTTT. V and J are TRBV6-1 and TRBJ2-3; unclear D gene. Trimming left V 6 bases short and J 0 bases short, with 13 bases between. Germline CDR1 reads MNHNS; CDR2 reads SASEGT. The CDR3 is 15 residues long.

The chain couples TRBV12-3 or TRBV12-4 to TRBJ2-6; 8 positions match TRBD1. The CDR3 runs to 17 residues. V lost 6 bases, J lost 0 bases, and 7 bases stayed unmatched. The CDR3 DNA sequence: TGTGCCAGCAGGAGTACAGGGGGGAACTCTGGGGCCAACGTCCTGACTTTC. Its translation: CASRSTGGNSGANVLTF.

The chain joins TRBV7-2 to TRBJ2-7; 12 bases map to TRBD2. This CDR3 comprises 17 residues. Germline V gives CDR1 SGHTA, CDR2 FQGNSA. Trimming removed 5 bases from V and 0 bases from J; junction bases left unmatched: 8. The CDR3 DNA is TGTGCCAGCAGCGGACTCGGACTAGCGGGGAACTCCTACGAGCAGTACTTC. As protein: CASSGLGLAGNSYEQYF.

The CDR3 loop reads CASRGAGRTDTQYF. The DNA of the CDR3 is TGTGCCAGCAGAGGGGCCGGGAGGACAGATACGCAGTATTTT. The rearrangement joins TRBV28 to TRBJ2-3, with 7 positions matching TRBD2. V lost 6 bases, J lost 3 bases, and 6 bases stayed unmatched. The CDR3 loop spans 14 amino acids. CDR1 MDHEN and CDR2 SYDVKM come from the germline V gene.

This clonotype showed up just a few times. CDR3 protein: CASSPNYEQFF. CDR3 DNA sequence: TGTGCCAGCAGCCCCAACTATGAGCAGTTCTTC. J is TRBJ2-1 and V is TRBV7-6; D gene ambiguous. The CDR3 is 11 amino acids. Trimming left V 5 bases short and J 8 bases short, with 7 bases between. Germline V gene sequence: CDR1 SGHVS, CDR2 FNYEAQ. The variable domain in full, with the rest retrieved from reference TRBV7-6 and TRBJ2-1, is GAGVSQSPRYKVTKRGQDVALRCDPISGHVSLYWYRQALGQGPEFLTYFNYEAQQDKSGLPNDRFSAERPEGSISTLTIQRTEQRDSAMYRCASSPNYEQFFGPGTRLTVL.

Many counts were recorded for this clonotype. V and J are TRBV20-1 and TRBJ2-5; 7 bases line up with TRBD2. There are 12 residues in the CDR3. The germline CDR1 and CDR2 sequences are DFQATT and SNEGSKA (reference sequence). Trimming at V came to 2 bases and at J to 5 bases, leaving 2 bases not matched to a gene. The CDR3 loop reads CSARLAVETQYF. The CDR3 region has the DNA TGCAGTGCTAGACTAGCGGTGGAGACCCAGTACTTC.

This clonotype was picked up many times. The rearrangement links TRBV11-2 to TRBJ1-1; no reliable D call. The germline V and J ends were trimmed by 2 bases and 2 bases, with 9 bases remaining between them. CDR1 is SGHAT, CDR2 FQNNGV, per germline. The CDR3 is made up of 14 amino acids. The CDR3 region has the DNA TGTGCCAGCAGCTTACTGAGAGTTAACACTGAAGCTTTCTTT. This codes for CASSLLRVNTEAFF.

This clonotype was recorded a few times. The chain employs TRBV4-3 and TRBJ2-7, with D uncertain. The germline V gene encodes CDR1 LGHNA and CDR2 YSLEER. The CDR3 has 13 residues. V was pared by 3 bases and J by 3 bases, with 9 bases between. The CDR3 loop is CASSQSGNYEQYF. DNA for the CDR3: TGCGCCAGCAGCCAGTCCGGAAACTACGAGCAGTACTTC.

The sample holds a few counts of this clonotype. The J gene is TRBJ2-1, the V gene TRBV7-9; a possible D gene is TRBD1 (6 bases). The V and J ends lost 7 bases and 7 bases respectively, with 14 bases between them. Germline V CDR1 and CDR2: SEHNR, FQNEAQ (reference sequence). This CDR3 has 13 amino acids. CDR3 protein: CASMRPGVNEQFF. As DNA, the CDR3 is TGTGCCAGCATGAGGCCAGGGGTGAATGAGCAGTTCTTC. Using reference TRBV7-9 and TRBJ2-1 for the parts outside the CDR3, the full variable domain is DTGVSQNPRHKITKRGQNVTFRCDPISEHNRLYWYRQTLGQGPEFLTYFQNEAQLEKSRLLSDRFSAERPKGSFSTLEIQRTEQGDSAMYLCASMRPGVNEQFFGPGTRLTVL.

This clonotype was counted between two and nine times. The genes are TRBV28 and TRBJ2-1; possibly TRBD2 for D (7 bases). The ends were cut back, 2 bases at V and 9 bases at J, with 11 bases in the middle. The CDR3 spans 13 residues. The germline V gene encodes CDR1 MDHEN and CDR2 SYDVKM. CDR3 in amino acids: CASSLQGGGEQFF. The CDR3 DNA is TGTGCCAGCAGTTTACAGGGAGGGGGTGAGCAGTTCTTC. The variable domain in full, with the rest retrieved from reference TRBV28 and TRBJ2-1, is DVKVTQSSRYLVKRTGEKVFLECVQDMDHENMFWYRQDPGLGLRLIYFSYDVKMKEKGDIPEGYSVSREKKERFSLILESASTNQTSMYLCASSLQGGGEQFFGPGTRLTVL.

The rearrangement uses TRBV7-9 and TRBJ2-6; no clear D. Trimming took 3 bases from V and 1 from J, leaving 4 bases between them. The CDR3 sequence is 14 residues long. Germline CDR1 SEHNR, CDR2 FQNEAQ (reference sequence). The DNA of the CDR3 is TGTGCCAGCAGCTTGTGGTCTGGGGCCAACGTCCTGACTTTC. Its protein product is CASSLWSGANVLTF. Supplemented by reference TRBV7-9 and TRBJ2-6, the full variable domain reads DTGVSQNPRHKITKRGQNVTFRCDPISEHNRLYWYRQTLGQGPEFLTYFQNEAQLEKSRLLSDRFSAERPKGSFSTLEIQRTEQGDSAMYLCASSLWSGANVLTFGAGSRLTVL.

This clonotype has at least ten counts. The chain links TRBV10-3 to TRBJ2-3; D is perhaps TRBD2 (5 bases). The CDR3 has 14 residues. V was trimmed by 6 bases and J by 3 bases, leaving 13 bases between them. Per the germline V gene, CDR1 is ENHRY and CDR2 is SYGVKD. The CDR3 region is CAIRGAISTDTQYF. The CDR3 DNA sequence: TGTGCCATCAGGGGAGCCATCTCGACAGATACGCAGTATTTT.

This chain joins TRBV15 and TRBJ1-2, with D maybe TRBD1 (6 bases). V shed 5 bases and J shed 0 bases, with 7 bases lying between them. The germline CDR1 and CDR2 sequences are LNHNV and YYDKDF (reference sequence). This CDR3 comprises 13 residues. The CDR3 here is CATSQGTNYGYTF. DNA of the CDR3: TGTGCCACCAGCCAGGGGACTAACTATGGCTACACCTTC.

This chain connects TRBV9 to TRBJ2-3; 10 positions agree with TRBD2. This CDR3 has 16 amino acids. CDR1 SGDLS and CDR2 YYNGEE come from the germline V gene. V lost 2 bases, J lost 3 bases, and 6 bases stayed unmatched. The CDR3 DNA reads TGTGCCAGCAGCGTCTCTAGCGGGAGAATAACAGATACGCAGTATTTT. This codes for CASSVSSGRITDTQYF.

This clonotype was recorded a few times. This chain links TRBV5-1 with TRBJ2-7; tentatively, D is TRBD2 (6 bases). V was trimmed by 3 bases and J by 9 bases, leaving 19 bases between them. The CDR3 spans 14 residues. CDR1 is SGHRS and CDR2 is YFSETQ in the germline V gene. CDR3 DNA sequence: TGCGCCAGCAGCTCGACTAGTAGTGCCCCAGTGCAGTACTTC. This translates into CASSSTSSAPVQYF. The complete variable domain, with remaining parts taken from reference TRBV5-1 and TRBJ2-7, reads KAGVTQTPRYLIKTRGQQVTLSCSPISGHRSVSWYQQTPGQGLQFLFEYFSETQRNKGNFPGRFSGRQFSNSRSEMNVSTLELGDSALYLCASSSTSSAPVQYFGPGTRLTVT.

The rearrangement uses TRBV11-2 and TRBJ2-5; 11 bases are shared with TRBD2. The V segment lost 1 base and the J segment 9 bases; nucleotides outside the gene matches: 4. From germline, CDR1 is SGHAT and CDR2 FQNNGV. This CDR3 is built from 14 residues. CDR3 nucleotide sequence: TGTGCCAGCAGCTTAGTAGCGGGGGGGAAGGCCCAGTACTTC. Encoded protein: CASSLVAGGKAQYF.

This clonotype has a count of ten or more. CDR3 region: CAISETPLKDHYEQYF. The CDR3 DNA reads as TGTGCCATCAGTGAAACTCCCCTCAAGGATCATTACGAGCAGTACTTC. This chain connects TRBV10-3 to TRBJ2-7; D is uncertain. Germline V gene sequence: CDR1 ENHRY, CDR2 SYGVKD. The ends were cut back, 3 bases at V and 4 bases at J, with 19 bases in the middle. The length of the CDR3 is 16 residues.

J is TRBJ1-5 and V is TRBV28, with unresolved D. CDR3 size: 14 residues. The germline V and J ends were trimmed by 6 bases and 0 bases, with 9 bases remaining between them. The germline V gene has CDR1 MDHEN and CDR2 SYDVKM. CDR3 sequence: CASSLTFSNQPQHF. CDR3 coding DNA: TGTGCCAGCAGCCTGACATTTAGCAATCAGCCCCAGCATTTT.

This rearrangement joins TRBV5-4 to TRBJ2-7; TRBD1 or TRBD2 may be the D gene (5 bases each). CDR1 and CDR2 (germline): SGHNT, YYREEE (reference sequence). Trimming took off 0 bases at V and 3 bases at J, with 19 bases between the two ends. This CDR3 has 17 amino acids. The chain's CDR3 is CASSLARDAGWGYEQYF. The CDR3 DNA sequence: TGTGCCAGCAGCTTGGCCAGGGACGCAGGATGGGGCTACGAGCAGTACTTC.

This clonotype was observed many times. This chain joins TRBV6-1 and TRBJ2-5; D is unclear. Germline V gene lookup returns CDR1 MNHNS and CDR2 SASEGT. The CDR3 is made up of 13 amino acids. The V end was cut by 8 bases, the J end by 0 bases, with 10 bases between. CDR3 nucleotides: TGTGCCAGCCACGTGCAGAACCAAGAGACCCAGTACTTC. Its protein product is CASHVQNQETQYF.

This clonotype was counted between two and nine times. V gene TRBV5-1 combines with J gene TRBJ2-7, with 8 bases aligning to TRBD2. CDR1 and CDR2 from the germline V gene are SGHRS and YFSETQ. This CDR3 has 15 amino acids. Trimming took 0 bases from V and 3 from J; bases not matched to a gene: 5. The CDR3 is CASSLASGGFYEQYF. CDR3 coding DNA: TGCGCCAGCAGCTTGGCCAGCGGGGGTTTCTACGAGCAGTACTTC.

The rearrangement links TRBV10-3 to TRBJ2-7; the D gene is possibly TRBD1 (5 bases). This CDR3 is built from 14 residues. Germline CDR1 and CDR2: ENHRY and SYGVKD. The V and J ends lost 4 bases and 6 bases respectively, with 16 bases between them. This CDR3 is CAISVSVRQGEQYF. In DNA form, the CDR3 reads TGTGCCATCAGTGTCAGTGTGCGGCAGGGCGAGCAGTACTTC.

This chain joins TRBV5-1 and TRBJ2-1; TRBD1 matches 8 bases. Germline V gene data show CDR1 as SGHRS and CDR2 as YFSETQ. V gave up 4 bases and J gave up 7 bases; unmatched junction bases: 13. The CDR3 spans 16 residues. The CDR3 loop reads CASSRDQGARENEQFF. CDR3 sequence (DNA): TGCGCCAGCAGCAGGGATCAGGGGGCAAGGGAGAATGAGCAGTTCTTC.